The subject of this entry is one T cell receptor beta chain. Under the authors' procedure: Amplification from reference gene primers served as the basis for estimated nucleated cell counts. TCRdb keeps only in-frame clones here, not all; method: immunoSEQ multiplex PCR. V and J calls plus clone size are reproduced from that table; the DNA served to infer D and trimming. The sample records over 20,000 clones, 85% to 90% being singletons. The data stem from a study of blood T cell repertoires in COVID-19. CDR3 length: 15 amino acids. Losses at the gene ends were 0 bases for V and 2 bases for J; bases not matched to a gene: 2. Germline lookup yields CDR1 SEHNR and CDR2 FQNEAQ (reference sequence).

The source of this sequence is a man in his 70s with active COVID-19. The chain carries TRBV7-9 and TRBJ1-1; 8 nucleotides line up with TRBD1. The sequenced sample consisted of peripheral blood. DNA for the CDR3: TGTGCCAGCAGCTTAGCGGACAGGGCCAACACTGAAGCTTTCTTT. Translating gives CASSLADRANTEAFF.